This TCR beta chain is from a study of T cell responses to AZD1222 COVID-19 vaccine. Study background: Combined were second doses at about 4 or about 12 weeks.

There are 13 residues in the CDR3. The V and J ends lost 5 bases and 8 bases respectively, with 15 bases between them. Germline V gives CDR1 SGHTA, CDR2 FQGTGA. Whole-study results and caveats: Regions 160-218 and 743-854 dominated among vaccine-associated CD4 TCRs spanning spike. Nearly half of the spike-specific TCRs reportedly recognize variant regions that carry no mutations. It should be noted that donors were predominantly white British and more often female, and clonal diversity was possibly underestimated.

On this clone: The antigen remains undetermined.

Produced via immunoSEQ multiplex PCR; TCRdb's table is partial and in-frame only. The sample carries about 100,000 clones, around 83% recorded once. Sample: peripheral blood, taken on day 0 of AZD1222 vaccination. V gene TRBV7-3 combines with J gene TRBJ1-2; no clear D. The TCR sequence derives from an adult in good health. Here the CDR3 DNA reads TGTGCCAGCAGCGCCACAGCTAGCGGGGGCTACACCTTC. Translation gives CASSATASGGYTF. The variable domain in full, completed from reference TRBV7-3 and TRBJ1-2, reads GAGVSQTPSNKVTEKGKYVELRCDPISGHTALYWYRQSLGQGPEFLIYFQGTGAADDSGLPNDRFFAVRPEGSVSTLKIQRTERGDSAVYLCASSATASGGYTFGSGTRLTVV.